These 20 T cell receptor beta chains came from one sample sequenced in a study of blood T cell repertoires in COVID-19. TCRdb keeps only in-frame clones here, not all; method: immunoSEQ multiplex PCR. There are 200,000 or so clones in the sample; around four fifths occur only once, and about 6.9% lies in the top ten. What was sequenced was peripheral blood. Receptors originate from a human donor with acute or convalescent COVID-19. The donor label of this sample is uncertain.

The rearrangement joins TRBV11-2 to TRBJ2-5; TRBD1 agrees at 9 bases. The V gene's germline CDR1 is SGHAT and CDR2 FQNNGV. V gave up 4 bases and J gave up 4 bases; unmatched junction bases: 16. This CDR3 has 18 residues. The CDR3 loop reads CASSSPPGQGSTTETQYF. The CDR3, as DNA: TGTGCCAGCAGCTCTCCCCCGGGACAGGGTTCGACTACAGAGACCCAGTACTTC.

This clone has a single count. This chain uses TRBV6-2 or TRBV6-3 with TRBJ2-1, with a tentative D call TRBD2 (6 bases). The V and J ends lost 2 bases and 7 bases respectively, with 15 bases between them. Germline assignment: CDR1 MNHEY and CDR2 SVGEGT. The CDR3 is 15 amino acids. For the CDR3, the DNA is TGTGCCAGCAGTTACGGCAGCGGGTGGAGGAATGAGCAGTTCTTC. Its translation: CASSYGSGWRNEQFF.

This chain links TRBV5-4 with TRBJ2-1; TRBD1 aligns across 8 bases. This CDR3 is 16 amino acids long. CDR1 is SGHNT, CDR2 YYREEE, per germline (reference sequence). Unmatched junction bases numbered 12, after V lost 2 bases and J lost 8 bases. For the CDR3, the DNA is TGTGCCAGCAGCTTTATTTCCCGGGACAGGAAGCATGAGCAGTTCTTC. Translated, it gives CASSFISRDRKHEQFF.

The chain couples TRBV19 to TRBJ2-6; weak D call: TRBD1 (6 bases). The V and J ends lost 5 bases and 0 bases respectively, with 8 bases between them. The CDR3 extends over 15 amino acids. Germline V gene lookup returns CDR1 LNHDA and CDR2 SQIVND (reference sequence). The CDR3 DNA reads as TGTGCCAGTAGTGCGACAGGCTCTGGGGCCAACGTCCTGACTTTC. As protein: CASSATGSGANVLTF. The variable domain in full, completed from reference TRBV19 and TRBJ2-6, reads DGGITQSPKYLFRKEGQNVTLSCEQNLNHDAMYWYRQDPGQGLRLIYYSQIVNDFQKGDIAEGYSVSREKKESFPLTVTSAQKNPTAFYLCASSATGSGANVLTFGAGSRLTVL.

The chain carries TRBV7-6 and TRBJ2-2; TRBD1 agrees at 9 bases. The V and J ends lost 6 bases and 5 bases, in that order; junction bases with no gene match: 7. In germline, CDR1 is SGHVS, CDR2 FNYEAQ. This CDR3 has 15 amino acids. CDR3 nucleotides: TGTGCCAGCAGGATGACAGGGGGGAGAACCGGGGAGCTGTTTTTT. Protein: CASRMTGGRTGELFF.

The chain couples TRBV30 to TRBJ1-4; possibly TRBD1 for D (5 bases). Germline V gene data show CDR1 as GTSNPN and CDR2 as SVGIG (reference sequence). V dropped 3 bases and J dropped 1 base, with 27 bases sitting between them. The CDR3 totals 20 residues. The CDR3 here is CAWSADIGAILMGTNEKLFF. CDR3 DNA: TGTGCCTGGAGCGCGGATATAGGGGCCATACTCATGGGAACTAATGAAAAACTGTTTTTT.

This clone occurred once. This rearrangement joins TRBV19 to TRBJ1-2; D is perhaps TRBD1 (6 bases). V lost 3 bases, J lost 7 bases, and 12 bases lay in between. CDR1 LNHDA and CDR2 SQIVND come from the germline V gene (reference sequence). The CDR3 loop spans 13 amino acids. CDR3 DNA sequence: TGTGCCAGTAGTATTGCAGGGGCCGGTGGCTACACCTTC. This gives the protein CASSIAGAGGYTF. The complete variable domain, with remaining parts taken from reference TRBV19 and TRBJ1-2, reads DGGITQSPKYLFRKEGQNVTLSCEQNLNHDAMYWYRQDPGQGLRLIYYSQIVNDFQKGDIAEGYSVSREKKESFPLTVTSAQKNPTAFYLCASSIAGAGGYTFGSGTRLTVV.

The chain couples TRBV27 to TRBJ1-1; D is uncertain. Trimming cost V 2 bases and J 5 bases, with 9 bases left between them. CDR1 is MNHEY, CDR2 SMNVEV, per germline (reference sequence). The CDR3 covers 13 residues. In nucleotides, the CDR3 is TGTGCCAGCAGTTTAGGGCGGGGTACTGAAGCTTTCTTT. It translates to CASSLGRGTEAFF.

This chain connects TRBV29-1 to TRBJ2-7; TRBD2 matches at 15 bases. V trimming: 6 bases; J trimming: 4 bases; junction bases outside the gene matches: 4. Per the germline V gene, CDR1 is SQVTM and CDR2 is ANQGSEA. The length of the CDR3 is 14 residues. DNA for the CDR3: TGCAGCGTGGGACTAGCGGGAGGTCGGTACGAGCAGTACTTC. Translation: CSVGLAGGRYEQYF.

The J gene is TRBJ2-7, the V gene TRBV10-2; D not certain. This CDR3 spans 12 amino acids. Germline values: CDR1 WSHSY, CDR2 SAAADI. V was cut by 5 bases and J by 3 bases, with 8 bases left in between. In DNA form, the CDR3 reads TGCGCCAGCAGTCCCCCCCACTACGAGCAGTACTTC. Translated, it gives CASSPPHYEQYF.

The J gene is TRBJ2-3, the V gene TRBV9, with TRBD2 matching 11 bases. CDR1 is SGDLS, CDR2 YYNGEE, per germline. V trimming: 4 bases; J trimming: 4 bases; junction bases outside the gene matches: 5. This CDR3 spans 15 amino acids. The CDR3 DNA reads as TGTGCCAGCAGCATAGCGGGAGGGCCTGCAGATACGCAGTATTTT. Encoded protein: CASSIAGGPADTQYF.

V usage is TRBV18 and J usage is TRBJ1-4; D is uncertain. The CDR3 runs to 14 residues. Between the trimmed V and J ends, which lost 3 bases and 8 bases, there was a span of 13 bases. In germline, CDR1 is KGHSH, CDR2 LQKENI. CDR3 protein: CASSPGTGREKLFF. The DNA for the CDR3 is TGTGCCAGCTCACCGGGCACGGGGAGGGAAAAACTGTTTTTT. The whole variable domain, remainder taken from reference TRBV18 and TRBJ1-4, is NAGVMQNPRHLVRRRGQEARLRCSPMKGHSHVYWYRQLPEEGLKFMVYLQKENIIDESGMPKERFSAEFPKEGPSILRIQQVVRGDSAAYFCASSPGTGREKLFFGSGTQLSVL.

The chain combines TRBV28 with TRBJ2-7; D gene uncertain. Germline V gives CDR1 MDHEN, CDR2 SYDVKM. This CDR3 contains 11 residues. Trimming cost V 6 bases and J 2 bases, with 5 bases left between them. The CDR3 coding sequence is TGTGCCAGCAGCCGGGCCTACGAGCAGTACTTC. It yields the protein CASSRAYEQYF.

V usage is TRBV19 and J usage is TRBJ2-7; 7 nucleotides align to TRBD1. The CDR3 has 15 amino acids. With V trimmed by 6 bases and J by 2 bases, 10 bases remained unmatched. Germline V gives CDR1 LNHDA, CDR2 SQIVND (reference sequence). Here the CDR3 DNA reads TGTGCCAGTAGGGACGTGACAACAGGGGCCTACGAGCAGTACTTC. Its translation: CASRDVTTGAYEQYF.

The DNA for the CDR3 is TGTGCCAGCAGTCCGAGACAGGGGGCCTACGAGCAGTACTTC. It encodes CASSPRQGAYEQYF. The chain joins TRBV27 to TRBJ2-7; the match to TRBD1 covers 9 bases. This CDR3 region has 14 residues. The V gene end was trimmed by 5 bases and the J gene end by 2 bases; junction bases not matched to a gene: 4. CDR1 MNHEY and CDR2 SMNVEV come from the germline V gene (reference sequence).

This rearrangement joins TRBV6-6 to TRBJ2-5; TRBD2 matches 10 bases. The germline gives CDR1 MNHNY, CDR2 SVGAGI (reference sequence). The CDR3 has 14 amino acids. With 5 bases clipped from V and 5 bases from J, the junction kept 5 bases outside the gene matches. CDR3 loop: CASSLAGAPETQYF. In DNA form, the CDR3 reads TGTGCCAGCAGTCTAGCGGGAGCACCTGAGACCCAGTACTTC.

The chain couples TRBV12-3 or TRBV12-4 to TRBJ1-6; TRBD1 aligns across 10 bases. The ends lost 6 bases at V and 10 bases at J; junction bases unmatched: 3. CDR3 size: 13 residues. CDR3 protein: CASRPGQGSPLHF. The CDR3 DNA is TGTGCCAGCAGGCCGGGACAGGGGTCACCCCTCCACTTT.

The chain carries TRBV3-1 (or the pseudogene TRBV3-2) and TRBJ1-4; D perhaps matches TRBD1 (6 bases). The CDR3 runs 13 residues. Trimming cost V 7 bases and J 6 bases, with 12 bases left between them. Per the germline V gene, CDR1 is LGHDT and CDR2 is YNNKEL (reference sequence). The CDR3 DNA sequence: TGTGCCAGCACCCCCAGGGGTGATGAAAAACTGTTTTTT. It is translated as CASTPRGDEKLFF.

This chain uses TRBV9 with TRBJ2-5, with D maybe TRBD2 (5 bases). V lost 4 bases to trimming and J lost 1 base, with 14 bases between them. Germline V gene data show CDR1 as SGDLS and CDR2 as YYNGEE. CDR3 size: 15 residues. CDR3 sequence: CASSTSGALQETQYF. The CDR3 DNA sequence: TGTGCCAGCAGCACAAGCGGAGCCCTCCAAGAGACCCAGTACTTC.

The chain combines TRBV6-6 with TRBJ2-2, with D maybe TRBD2 (6 bases). V dropped 4 bases and J dropped 0 bases, with 12 bases sitting between them. The length of the CDR3 is 16 residues. Germline CDR1 MNHNY, CDR2 SVGAGI (reference sequence). The CDR3: CASSFRDFPNTGELFF. CDR3 nucleotides: TGTGCCAGCAGTTTTCGGGACTTCCCGAACACCGGGGAGCTGTTTTTT.